A selection of T cell receptor beta chains follows, all from one sample in a study of cytomegalovirus exposure and HLA in healthy donors. The table came from immunoSEQ multiplex PCR; TCRdb's copy has only in-frame clones and leaves some out. The table lists about 150,000 clones, 65% to 90% of them singletons. The specimen sequenced was PBMCs. The origin of the receptors is a woman aged 50 to 60 in good health and CMV-seropositive. The CDR3 runs from the conserved cysteine through the conserved F or W. The D gene is left open where the match is weak. Rows give clone size only sometimes, using once, few, many, or a class for an expanded clone.

clone_size j_call d_call v_call cdr3_aa cdr3_nt
NA TRBJ2-3 TRBD2 TRBV29-1 CSVEDQTSGGSTQYF TGCAGCGTTGAAGATCAGACTAGCGGGGGGAGTACGCAGTATTTT
NA TRBJ1-5 TRBD1 TRBV25-1 CASSEGDRQPQHF TGTGCCAGCAGTGAAGGGGACAGACAGCCCCAGCATTTT
few TRBJ2-1 NA TRBV15 CATSRDLTASQSKQFF TGTGCCACCAGCAGAGATCTGACTGCTAGCCAGTCTAAGCAGTTCTTC
few TRBJ2-7 NA TRBV10-3 CATAGTGTYEQYF TGTGCCACGGCCGGGACTGGGACCTACGAGCAGTACTTC
NA TRBJ2-7 NA TRBV29-1 CSVLALTYEQYF TGCAGCGTTCTTGCCCTTACCTACGAGCAGTACTTC
NA TRBJ2-3 NA TRBV10-1 CASSESGQSTDTQYF TGCGCCAGCAGTGAGTCTGGACAGAGCACAGATACGCAGTATTTT
NA TRBJ2-3 NA TRBV27 CASSFQGRTDTQYF TGTGCCAGCAGTTTCCAGGGAAGGACAGATACGCAGTATTTT
once TRBJ2-1 NA TRBV7-2 CASSLIPAEPSGFF TGTGCCAGCAGCTTAATCCCCGCGGAACCCAGTGGGTTCTTC
few TRBJ1-1 NA TRBV5-1 CASRREGSMNTEAFF TGCGCCAGCCGTCGAGAGGGATCGATGAACACTGAAGCTTTCTTT
few TRBJ2-1 TRBD2 TRBV6-5 CASSYSPAGGYNEQFF TGTGCCAGCAGTTACTCCCCAGCGGGGGGGTACAATGAGCAGTTCTTC
NA TRBJ2-5 TRBD1 TRBV29-1 CSVEHGTGGGTQYF TGCAGCGTTGAGCACGGGACAGGGGGAGGGACCCAGTACTTC
NA TRBJ2-1 TRBD2 TRBV14 CASSLKGGAGLARNEQFF TGTGCCAGCAGCCTAAAGGGGGGGGCTGGACTAGCGAGGAATGAGCAGTTCTTC
once TRBJ2-3 TRBD1 TRBV5-1 CASSLEGAPRDTQYF TGCGCCAGCAGCTTGGAGGGGGCGCCGAGAGATACGCAGTATTTT
NA TRBJ1-2 NA TRBV5-1 CASSLTTDLRAGYTF TGCGCCAGCAGCTTGACGACGGACTTGCGGGCCGGCTACACCTTC
NA TRBJ1-1 TRBD1 TRBV12-5 CASGRAGGRWTEAFF TGTGCTAGTGGGCGGGCAGGGGGTCGGTGGACTGAAGCTTTCTTT
NA TRBJ2-1 NA TRBV27 CASSPSHSGEQFF TGTGCCAGCAGTCCCTCCCATAGCGGTGAGCAGTTCTTC
once TRBJ2-2 NA TRBV7-2 CASSLDVRRELFF TGTGCCAGCAGCTTAGACGTCAGGAGGGAGCTGTTTTTT
NA TRBJ2-7 NA TRBV9 CASSVGVQGLSEQYF TGTGCCAGCAGCGTAGGGGTCCAGGGGTTGTCCGAGCAGTACTTC
NA TRBJ2-2 TRBD1 TRBV9 CASSATGGLGGELFF TGTGCCAGCAGCGCGACAGGGGGGTTGGGCGGGGAGCTGTTTTTT
NA TRBJ1-1 TRBD1 TRBV7-2 CASSLAGTGEAFF TGTGCCAGCAGCTTAGCCGGGACAGGGGAAGCTTTCTTT
NA TRBJ1-1 NA TRBV28 CASRLYTEAFF TGTGCCAGCAGACTCTACACTGAAGCTTTCTTT
NA TRBJ2-7 NA TRBV7-9 CATGGASSYEQYF TGTGCCACAGGAGGGGCAAGCTCCTACGAGCAGTACTTC
NA TRBJ1-1 NA TRBV27 CASMQGRGSTEAFF TGTGCCAGCATGCAGGGCCGGGGGAGCACTGAAGCTTTCTTT
once TRBJ2-7 TRBD1 TRBV19 CASSTPGQFYEQYF TGTGCCAGTAGTACCCCGGGACAGTTCTACGAGCAGTACTTC
NA TRBJ2-2 NA TRBV18 CASSRAADLGYTGELFF TGTGCCAGCTCACGAGCGGCGGACCTGGGGTACACCGGGGAGCTGTTTTTT
NA TRBJ2-7 TRBD2 TRBV25-1 CASGARGGSYEQYF TGTGCCAGCGGGGCTCGCGGGGGTTCCTACGAGCAGTACTTC
NA TRBJ1-1 TRBD1 TRBV6-5 CASSYSTGTPEAFF TGTGCCAGCAGTTACTCGACAGGGACCCCTGAAGCTTTCTTT
NA TRBJ2-3 TRBD2 TRBV14 CASSPWTRKDTQYF TGTGCCAGCAGCCCGTGGACTAGAAAAGATACGCAGTATTTT
NA TRBJ2-1 TRBD2 TRBV6-1 CASSGSGGDSYNEQFF TGTGCCAGCAGTGGTAGCGGGGGGGACTCCTACAATGAGCAGTTCTTC
NA TRBJ1-6 TRBD1 TRBV7-2 CASSFDRVGNSPLHF TGTGCCAGCAGCTTTGACAGGGTGGGAAATTCACCCCTCCACTTT
NA TRBJ1-4 NA TRBV6-5 CASSYSAATNEKLFF TGTGCCAGCAGTTACTCGGCGGCAACTAATGAAAAACTGTTTTTT
NA TRBJ2-7 NA TRBV27 CASSRGQEGQYF TGTGCCAGCAGTCGTGGACAGGAGGGGCAGTACTTC
NA TRBJ1-5 NA TRBV7-8 CASSLAGANQPQHF TGTGCCAGCAGCTTAGCAGGGGCTAATCAGCCCCAGCATTTT